This TCR beta chain was sequenced in a study of control samples from healthy donors and cancer patients. Data came from immunoSEQ multiplex PCR; TCRdb stores just in-frame clones and leaves some out. The sample lists approximately 150,000 clones, about 91% occurring once. Trimming took off 2 bases at V and 5 bases at J, with 10 bases between the two ends. Germline V gene lookup returns CDR1 ENHRY and CDR2 SYGVKD. This CDR3 is built from 14 residues. This clone appeared once. Source material: blood. The chain has TRBV10-3 and TRBJ1-5; no definite D call. The sequence was collected from a man aged 25 to 40 in good health. CDR3 nucleotides: TGTGCCATCAGTGAGCGGAGGGAGGATCAGCCCCAGCATTTT. It codes for CAISERREDQPQHF.